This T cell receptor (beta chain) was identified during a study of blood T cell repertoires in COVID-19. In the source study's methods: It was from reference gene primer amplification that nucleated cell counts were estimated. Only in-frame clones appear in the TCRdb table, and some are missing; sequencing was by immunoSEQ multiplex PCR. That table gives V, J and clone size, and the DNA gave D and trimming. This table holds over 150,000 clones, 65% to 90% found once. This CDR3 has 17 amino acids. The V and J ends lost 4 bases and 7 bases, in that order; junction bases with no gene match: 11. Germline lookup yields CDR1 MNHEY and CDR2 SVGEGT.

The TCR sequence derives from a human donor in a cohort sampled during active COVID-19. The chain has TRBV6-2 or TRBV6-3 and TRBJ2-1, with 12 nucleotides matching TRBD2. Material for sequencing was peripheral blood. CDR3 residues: CASSSKTSGRIGNEQFF. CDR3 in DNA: TGTGCCAGCAGTTCAAAGACTAGCGGGAGAATAGGAAATGAGCAGTTCTTC.